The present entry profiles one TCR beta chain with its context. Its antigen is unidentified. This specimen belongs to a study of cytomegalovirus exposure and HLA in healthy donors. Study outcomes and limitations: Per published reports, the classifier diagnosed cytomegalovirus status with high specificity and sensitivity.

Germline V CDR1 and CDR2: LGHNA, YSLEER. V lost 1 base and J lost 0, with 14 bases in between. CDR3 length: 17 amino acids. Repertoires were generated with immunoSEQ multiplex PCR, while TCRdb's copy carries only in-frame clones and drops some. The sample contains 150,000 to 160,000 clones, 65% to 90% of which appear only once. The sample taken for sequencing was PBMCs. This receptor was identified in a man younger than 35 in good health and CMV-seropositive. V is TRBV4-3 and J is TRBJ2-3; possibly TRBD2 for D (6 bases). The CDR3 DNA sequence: TGCGCCAGCAGCCAAGGAAGCGGGCGAACTAGCACAGATACGCAGTATTTT. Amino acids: CASSQGSGRTSTDTQYF.